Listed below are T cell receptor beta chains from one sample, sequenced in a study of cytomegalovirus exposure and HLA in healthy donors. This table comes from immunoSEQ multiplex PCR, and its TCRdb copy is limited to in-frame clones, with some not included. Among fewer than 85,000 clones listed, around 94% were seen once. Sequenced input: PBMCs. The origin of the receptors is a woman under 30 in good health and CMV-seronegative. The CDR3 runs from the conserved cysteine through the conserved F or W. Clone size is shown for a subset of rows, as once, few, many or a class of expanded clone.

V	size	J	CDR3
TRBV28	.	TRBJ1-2	CASSRATGLPNYGYTF
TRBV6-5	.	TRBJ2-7	CASRPLGGQGYEQYF
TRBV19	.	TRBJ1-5	CASKGQGQRPQHF
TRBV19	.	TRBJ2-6	CASNLRGKTNVLTF
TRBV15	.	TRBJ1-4	CATSRGGTRNEKLFF
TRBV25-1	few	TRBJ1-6	CASSEVGRVAPLHF
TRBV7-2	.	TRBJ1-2	CASSSPGTGVGYTF
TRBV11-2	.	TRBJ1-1	CASSPDSHSNTEAFF
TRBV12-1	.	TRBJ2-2	CASSFNRSGGVSFTGELFF
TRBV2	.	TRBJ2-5	CASSYYRGPGETQYF
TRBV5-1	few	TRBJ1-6	CASSSAEGSYNSPLHF
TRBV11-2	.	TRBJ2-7	CASSLVGQEGPLYEQYF
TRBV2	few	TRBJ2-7	CASSLTESYEQYF
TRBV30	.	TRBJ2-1	CAWSVEGEPYNEQFF
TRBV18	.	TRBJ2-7	CASSPVPGQGANEQYF
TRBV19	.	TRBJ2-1	CASSIPGGGGNEQFF
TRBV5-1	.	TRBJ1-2	CASSLQGSNYGYTF
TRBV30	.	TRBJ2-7	CAWSVNRGYEQYF
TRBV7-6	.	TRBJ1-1	CASSLKVEGEAFF
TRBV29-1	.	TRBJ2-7	CSVEGAGQGAYEQYF
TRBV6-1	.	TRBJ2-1	CASSAPGLESSYNEQFF
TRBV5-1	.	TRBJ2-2	CASSPSGTFQTGELFF
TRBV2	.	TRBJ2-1	CASRRSRESSYNEQFF
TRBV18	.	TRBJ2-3	CASSSTGGRIDTQYF
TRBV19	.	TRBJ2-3	CASSTNRGGAGDTQYF
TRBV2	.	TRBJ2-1	CASRLQGNEQFF
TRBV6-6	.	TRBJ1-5	CASSSHSTNQPQHF
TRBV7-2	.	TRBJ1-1	CASSLVREINTEAFF
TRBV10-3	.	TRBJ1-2	CAISEFGQGADGYTF